Detailed here is one T cell receptor (beta chain). The table came from immunoSEQ multiplex PCR; TCRdb's copy has only in-frame clones and leaves some out. The data contain about 290,000 clones, approximately 90% of them singletons. V was clipped by 2 bases and J by 6 bases; unmatched bases: 7. The CDR3 consists of 15 residues. Germline loops: CDR1 WNHNN, CDR2 SYGVQD (reference sequence). This record comes from a study of blood T cell repertoires in COVID-19. This TCR derives from a woman in her 30s with active or convalescent COVID-19. This sequence joins TRBV10-1 and TRBJ1-2; TRBD1 agrees at 9 bases. The sequencing sample was made of peripheral blood. CDR3 coding DNA: TGCGCCAGCAGTGAGCCGGGACAGGGATTAGATGGCTACACCTTC. Its translation: CASSEPGQGLDGYTF.